This TCR beta chain stems from a study of regulatory T cells in long-lasting Graves disease. Background on the study: The term persistent Graves' disease signified upward of 5 years on antithyroid drugs with positive TSH receptor antibodies. Whole-study results and caveats: Persistent disease was associated with favored TRBV28 usage and with favored use of TRBJ1-2 and TRBJ2-5. Investigators studied peripheral blood only, not thyroid tissue.

Documented time point: persistent/refractory GD, antithyroid drugs over 5 years with positive TRAb. There was RNA extracted from PBMCs, and the TCR library was made from it. The CDR3 sequence is 15 residues long. Trimming removed 6 bases from V and 0 bases from J; junction bases left unmatched: 10. CDR1 and CDR2 from the germline V gene are DFQATT and SNEGSKA (reference sequence). Investigators prepared the TCR beta libraries by applying iRepertoire HTBI primers and Arm-PCR of CDR3 regions. TCRdb reanalysed the multiplex PCR reads using MiXCR and keeps one entry per CDR3 protein. The sample shows around 400,000 distinct CDR3 sequences, roughly 25% of them seen only once. This clonotype showed up many times. Its antigen is currently unknown.

The chain uses TRBV20-1 and TRBJ2-5; 7 nucleotides match TRBD2. Source: peripheral blood mononuclear cells (PBMCs), taken when the disease was refractory, from a patient treated with antithyroid drugs. The receptor was isolated from a woman aged 40 to 49 with Graves disease. This chain's CDR3 is CSAPTSRGYQETQYF. CDR3 bases: TGCAGTGCCCCGACTAGCCGCGGCTACCAAGAGACCCAGTACTTC.